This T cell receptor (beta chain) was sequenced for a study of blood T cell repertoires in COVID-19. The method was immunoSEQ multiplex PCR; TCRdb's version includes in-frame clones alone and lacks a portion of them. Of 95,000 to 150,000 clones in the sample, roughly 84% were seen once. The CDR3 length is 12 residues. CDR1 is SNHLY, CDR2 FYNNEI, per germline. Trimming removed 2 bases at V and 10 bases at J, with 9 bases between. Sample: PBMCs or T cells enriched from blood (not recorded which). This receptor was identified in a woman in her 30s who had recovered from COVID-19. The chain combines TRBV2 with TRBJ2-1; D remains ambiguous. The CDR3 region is CASSEFAEEQFF. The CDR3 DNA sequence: TGTGCCAGCAGTGAATTTGCGGAAGAGCAGTTCTTC.